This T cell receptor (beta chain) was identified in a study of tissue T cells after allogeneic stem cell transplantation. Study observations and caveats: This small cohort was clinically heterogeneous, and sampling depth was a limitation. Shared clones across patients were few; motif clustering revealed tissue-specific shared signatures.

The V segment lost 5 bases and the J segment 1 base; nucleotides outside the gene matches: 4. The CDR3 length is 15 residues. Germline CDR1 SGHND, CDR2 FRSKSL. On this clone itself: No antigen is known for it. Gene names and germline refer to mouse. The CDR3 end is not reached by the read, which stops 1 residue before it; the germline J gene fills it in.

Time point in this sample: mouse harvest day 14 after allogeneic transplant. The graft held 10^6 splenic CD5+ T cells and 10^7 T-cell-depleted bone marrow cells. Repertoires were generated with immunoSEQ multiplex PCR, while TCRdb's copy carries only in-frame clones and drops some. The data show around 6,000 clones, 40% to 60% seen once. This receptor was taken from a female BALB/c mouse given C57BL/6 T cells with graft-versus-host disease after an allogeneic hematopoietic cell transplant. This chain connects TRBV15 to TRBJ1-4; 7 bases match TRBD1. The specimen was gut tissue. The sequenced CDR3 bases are TGTGCCAGCAGTGGTCGGGACAGTTCCAACGAAAGATTATTT. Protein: CASSGRDSSNERLF. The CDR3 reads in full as CASSGRDSSNERLFF. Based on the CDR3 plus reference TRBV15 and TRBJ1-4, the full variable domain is DAGVTQTPRHEVAEKGQTIILKCEPVSGHNDLFWYRQTKIQGLELLSYFRSKSLMEDGGAFKDRFKAEMLNSSFSTLKIQPTEPKDSAVYLCASSGRDSSNERLFFGHGTKLSVL.